This T cell receptor (beta chain) was found in a study of blood T cell repertoires in COVID-19. Trimming removed 2 bases from V and 7 bases from J; junction bases left unmatched: 7. This CDR3 has 14 residues. The protocol was immunoSEQ multiplex PCR, while the TCRdb copy is restricted to in-frame clones and leaves out a portion. The sample carries about 300,000 clones, approximately 85% recorded once. V and J are TRBV5-3 and TRBJ2-7, with 9 nucleotides matching TRBD2. TRBV5-3 is an ORF; its function is uncertain. This TCR derives from a man between 25 and 39 years old who had recovered from COVID-19. The sample taken for sequencing was PBMCs or T cells enriched from blood (not recorded which). In DNA, the CDR3 is TGTGCCAGAAGCTTCATGGGACTAGCTGGGGAGCAGTACTTC. Translation gives CARSFMGLAGEQYF.